The entry that follows covers one T cell receptor (beta chain) sequence. Generated by immunoSEQ multiplex PCR, the TCRdb table keeps only in-frame clones and is missing some. The sample includes about 250,000 clones, roughly 88% of them seen just once. The data derive from a study of blood T cell repertoires in COVID-19. The CDR3 loop spans 14 amino acids. CDR1 is SGHTA, CDR2 FQGNSA, per germline. V was cut by 5 bases and J by 9 bases, with 14 bases left in between. Sequencing was performed on peripheral blood. The origin of this receptor is a man older than 75 with acute or convalescent COVID-19. The chain joins TRBV7-2 to TRBJ1-6, with a possible D match to TRBD1 (5 bases). CDR3 sequence: CASSPHRTGSPLHF. In nucleotides, the CDR3 is TGTGCCAGCAGCCCACACAGGACGGGTTCACCCCTCCACTTT.